The source of this TCR beta chain is a study of cytomegalovirus exposure and HLA in healthy donors. Study observations and caveats: It was 150 or so TCR beta chains that were listed as cytomegalovirus-associated. A previous analysis found most TCR beta V segments productive roughly 90% or roughly 30% of the time.

A multiplex PCR was run with 60 Vbeta primers and 13 Jbeta primers. The table came from immunoSEQ multiplex PCR; TCRdb's copy has only in-frame clones and leaves some out. Its listing shows 180,000 or so clones. The CDR3 runs to 17 residues. Germline lookup yields CDR1 LNHNV and CDR2 YYDKDF (reference sequence). V trimming: 1 base; J trimming: 8 bases; junction bases outside the gene matches: 14. Concerning this clone: Its antigen is not identified.

The sequence came from a woman under 30 in good health and CMV-seropositive. The genes are TRBV15 and TRBJ1-2, with TRBD1 matching 9 bases. The material sequenced was PBMCs. CDR3 DNA: TGTGCCACCAGCAGAGGTTTATATAACAGGGGGCGAAAGGGCTACACCTTC. It translates to CATSRGLYNRGRKGYTF.